This TCR beta chain was obtained from a study of early T cells in non-severe SARS-CoV-2 infection. Molecules of cDNA were individually given unique molecular identifiers that were attached to them. TCRdb redid the calling of the 5' RACE reads with MiXCR, one entry per CDR3 protein. The sample holds about 40,000 distinct CDR3 sequences, less than 6.5% seen once. V lost 6 bases and J lost 7, with 4 bases in between. Germline CDR1 MDHEN, CDR2 SYDVKM. CDR3 length: 10 amino acids. This clonotype was counted ten times or more. This specimen consisted of whole blood, obtained at baseline. The rearrangement uses TRBV28 and TRBJ2-1; no clear D. The origin of this receptor is an adult who was a healthcare worker with PCR-confirmed SARS-CoV-2 infection or an uninfected control (not recorded which). CDR3 amino acids: CASSLNEQFF. The DNA for the CDR3 is TGTGCCAGCAGCTTGAATGAGCAGTTCTTC. Together with reference TRBV28 and TRBJ2-1, the CDR3 gives the full variable domain: DVKVTQSSRYLVKRTGEKVFLECVQDMDHENMFWYRQDPGLGLRLIYFSYDVKMKEKGDIPEGYSVSREKKERFSLILESASTNQTSMYLCASSLNEQFFGPGTRLTVL.